Shown below are 13 T cell receptor beta chains from a single sample sequenced in a study of T cells in Graves' hyperthyroidism and ophthalmopathy. TCR beta CDR3 regions were amplified from RNA. First-round RT-PCR targeting the TCR CDR3 was performed with the HTBI primer set. TCRdb reprocessed the multiplex PCR reads via MiXCR and lists one record per CDR3 protein. Here the sample spans approximately 380,000 distinct CDR3 sequences, approximately 19% being singletons. Sequenced: blood. The source is a woman aged 18-29 years with Graves' hyperthyroidism.

This clonotype came up many times. The chain joins TRBV30 to TRBJ1-5; no clear D gene. The CDR3 runs to 13 residues. Between the trimmed V and J ends, which lost 5 bases and 3 bases, there was a span of 11 bases. CDR1 is GTSNPN, CDR2 SVGIG, per germline (reference sequence). In DNA, the CDR3 is TGTGCCTGGGAGGGTGGGGACAATCAGCCCCAGCATTTT. Translated: CAWEGGDNQPQHF.

The V and J genes are TRBV10-2 and TRBJ2-7; 8 bases match TRBD1. Germline V gene lookup returns CDR1 WSHSY and CDR2 SAAADI. CDR3 size: 14 residues. Trimming took 6 bases from V and 3 from J; bases not matched to a gene: 7. The DNA of the CDR3 is TGCGCCAGCAGACCCGGACAGGGTGGCTACGAGCAGTACTTC. Amino acid sequence: CASRPGQGGYEQYF.

This clonotype showed up just once. A much larger clone differs by one base, so this may be a read error. This chain uses TRBV27 with TRBJ2-7; D perhaps matches TRBD2 (5 bases). Trimming took off 2 bases at V and 4 bases at J, with 15 bases between the two ends. This CDR3 is built from 15 residues. Germline V lookup: CDR1 MNHEY, CDR2 SMNVEV (reference sequence). The CDR3 DNA is TGTGCCAGCAGTTTACAGCAAGGAGGCGTGTACGAGCAGTACTTC. This codes for CASSLQQGGVYEQYF.

The rearrangement uses TRBV28 and TRBJ1-5, with 9 bases aligning to TRBD1. Germline V gives CDR1 MDHEN, CDR2 SYDVKM. Germline trimming cut 6 bases from V and 1 base from J; bases unmatched to any gene: 13. CDR3 length equals 18 residues. The CDR3 is CASRTIRDRVGSNQPQHF. Written as DNA, the CDR3 is TGTGCCAGCAGAACAATCCGGGACAGGGTCGGGAGCAATCAGCCCCAGCATTTT. Full variable domain (rest looked up from reference TRBV28 and TRBJ1-5): DVKVTQSSRYLVKRTGEKVFLECVQDMDHENMFWYRQDPGLGLRLIYFSYDVKMKEKGDIPEGYSVSREKKERFSLILESASTNQTSMYLCASRTIRDRVGSNQPQHFGDGTRLSIL.

This clonotype has more than one count but fewer than ten. The rearrangement uses TRBV29-1 and TRBJ2-7; D possibly matches TRBD1 or TRBD2 (5 bases each). V lost 3 bases to trimming and J lost 6 bases, with 12 bases between them. There are 12 residues in the CDR3. Germline CDR1 and CDR2: SQVTM and ANQGSEA. CDR3 amino acids: CSVDYGAGEQYF. The DNA of the CDR3 is TGCAGCGTTGATTACGGGGCGGGCGAGCAGTACTTC.

This clonotype occurred many times. This rearrangement joins TRBV12-3 or TRBV12-4 to TRBJ1-1; D remains ambiguous. V lost 7 bases to trimming and J lost 7 bases, with 16 bases between them. The CDR3 runs 13 residues. The CDR3 region has the DNA TGTGCCAGCACCTGGTGGCGCTCGGGTGAAGCTTTCTTT. Protein product: CASTWWRSGEAFF.

This clonotype showed up many times. The chain couples TRBV20-1 to TRBJ2-7; D is possibly TRBD1 (5 bases). This CDR3 is 12 amino acids long. V lost 0 bases to trimming and J lost 3 bases, with 6 bases between them. Germline V gene sequence: CDR1 DFQATT, CDR2 SNEGSKA (reference sequence). The CDR3 spells CSAREDSYEQYF. The CDR3 nucleotides read TGCAGTGCTAGAGAAGACAGCTACGAGCAGTACTTC.

Many counts were recorded for this clonotype. The chain uses TRBV19 and TRBJ1-1; D remains ambiguous. Deletions cut 3 bases from V and 5 bases from J, with 10 bases between. Germline V gene sequence: CDR1 LNHDA, CDR2 SQIVND (reference sequence). There are 13 residues in the CDR3. The CDR3 bases are TGTGCCAGTAGTATCGGGAGACGGACTGAAGCTTTCTTT. Residues: CASSIGRRTEAFF.

This clonotype has ten or more counts. V and J are TRBV6-5 and TRBJ1-5; D unclear. V gave up 6 bases and J gave up 10 bases, with 16 bases separating them. The CDR3 runs to 13 residues. Germline-derived CDR1 and CDR2 are MNHEY and SVGAGI. The CDR3, as DNA: TGTGCCAGCAGCCCGACCCGAAAGGATCCCCAGCATTTT. It specifies CASSPTRKDPQHF.

The rearrangement links TRBV28 to TRBJ2-7; 11 positions match TRBD2. The CDR3 sequence is 17 residues long. From germline, CDR1 is MDHEN and CDR2 SYDVKM. V gave up 3 bases and J gave up 4 bases; unmatched junction bases: 11. The CDR3, as DNA: TGTGCCAGCAGTTTGGCCGCACTGGGACTAGCGGATTACGAGCAGTACTTC. It encodes CASSLAALGLADYEQYF.

The chain is built from TRBV15 and TRBJ2-2; D not resolved. CDR1 and CDR2 from the germline V gene are LNHNV and YYDKDF (reference sequence). The CDR3 is 13 residues long. The V gene lost 0 bases and the J gene lost 4 bases, with 3 bases spanning the gap. The CDR3 sequence: CATSRDLTGELFF. CDR3 bases: TGTGCCACCAGCAGAGATCTCACCGGGGAGCTGTTTTTT.

The V call is TRBV18, the J call TRBJ1-1; 8 bases match TRBD1. V trimming: 0 bases; J trimming: 5 bases; junction bases outside the gene matches: 2. The CDR3 runs 14 residues. Germline assignment: CDR1 KGHSH and CDR2 LQKENI. The CDR3 DNA reads TGTGCCAGCTCACCACCCGGGACAGGAACTGAAGCTTTCTTT. Translated, it gives CASSPPGTGTEAFF.

Remarks on this clonotype: With a much larger clone just one base away, this may be a read error. J is TRBJ2-2 and V is TRBV20-1; D tentatively fits TRBD1 or TRBD2 (5 bases each). The length of the CDR3 is 16 residues. V was pared by 5 bases and J by 4 bases, with 20 bases between. CDR1 DFQATT and CDR2 SNEGSKA come from the germline V gene (reference sequence). The CDR3 loop reads CSACPPGRMGTGELFF. CDR3 nucleotide sequence: TGCAGTGCTTGTCCCCCGGGACGAATGGGCACCGGGGAGCTGTTTTTT.